This T cell receptor (beta chain) originates from a study of T cells in Graves' hyperthyroidism and ophthalmopathy (dated by TCRdb to about 2019). Background for the entire study: To identify distinguishing TCR V-J signatures, a discovery cohort of around 100 patients was used, comprising 43 with Graves' ophthalmopathy and roughly 60 with stable Graves' hyperthyroidism. The approximately 98 discovery patients were randomly divided into training and test sets at a 7:3 ratio. An independent validation cohort of around 19 hyperthyroidism patients and about 16 patients who later progressed to ophthalmopathy tested prospective prediction of ophthalmopathy. After blood sampling, hyperthyroidism patients were treated with methimazole at a starting dose of 30 mg daily, and ophthalmopathy patients were treated with high-dose intravenous methylprednisolone. Thyroid tissue and blood T-cell repertoires from more than five Graves' hyperthyroidism patients were also compared in the study. The paper reports TCR Vbeta CDR3 sequencing of 135 peripheral blood samples: some 44 ophthalmopathy, about 75 hyperthyroidism and some 17 progressor patients.

Overall study results and their limits: In validation, the model predicted progression to ophthalmopathy with about 71% sensitivity and 72% to 85% specificity, a median of 6.5 months before onset. Most expanded thyroid clonotypes (frequency above 0.001) were also detected in blood, suggesting blood repertoires may reflect thyroid immune responses. Ophthalmopathy was separated from stable hyperthyroidism by a 13 V-J signature model, with 87.88% sensitivity and around 81% specificity obtained in cross-validation and 80%/75% obtained in testing. No statistical method was used to fix the sample size in advance, and group allocation was not hidden from the investigators.

The cysteine opens and the phenylalanine closes a CDR3 of 13 amino acids. The retained sequence is limited to the CDR3, 39 bases, with the frame set at the first base. Based on the germline V gene (reference sequence), the CDR1 and CDR2 sequences are LNHNV and YYDKDF. V is pared back by 0 bases and J by 8 bases, with 8 bases lying between the germline termini. This clonotype was recorded once. Its cognate antigen has yet to be identified. One base away there is no much larger clone; base qualities are not given. Resting on one read, the evidence is weak. Patients with uncontrolled infections, other autoimmune diseases, pregnancy or lactation were excluded. Diagnoses were based on clinical symptoms, serum thyroxine and TRAb, thyroid ultrasound and orbital computed tomography. Total RNA was extracted with Trizol reagent, and quality was checked on an Agilent 2100 Bioanalyzer. The TCR beta CDR3 regions were amplified from the RNA transcripts. The TCR CDR3 was subjected to a first round of RT-PCR using the HTBI primer set and the Qiagen OneStep RT-PCR kit. The libraries were constructed in a second round of multiplex PCR and then size-selected and purified. The libraries were sequenced on an Illumina HiSeq2000 using paired-end 100 bp reads. The paper's data handling went like this. SOAPnuke was used to process the raw data, removing reads that contained adapters or uncalled bases, had a mean Phred below 15, or lacked an exact match to the constant primer or identifier. High-quality paired reads were merged with COPE v1.2.5, and unique nucleotide sequences were defined as clonotypes. MiTCR v1.1 was used to align the clonotypes against IMGT TRBV, TRBD and TRBJ reference segments. The analysis included only V-J combinations with a frequency above 0.0001, which together covered more than 99% of the repertoires. The TCS score was defined as F50 (clonal expansion) divided by E x V (chaos), with BLOSUM62-based TCRdist calculated between CDR3 peptides within each V-J. Welch's t-statistics and random forest reduced several hundred V-J features to roughly 13, which were used in a naive Bayes classifier (R e1071). Thyroid-blood repertoire similarity was quantified with the Morisita-Horn index. TCRdb reprocessed the public reads (quality trimming at Q25 with fastp, clone calling with MiXCR) and kept in-frame beta chains. Rows with one shared CDR3 protein collapse into an entry with the most common genes and DNA. What appears here as the V and J calls and clone size reflects TCRdb's work, not the paper's. The sample records roughly 500,000 distinct CDR3 sequences, 46% of which are singletons. The ten biggest clones cover under 20% of the sample.

The TCR was taken from an adult woman with Graves' disease, either hyperthyroidism or ophthalmopathy (not recorded which). The chain couples TRBV15 to TRBJ1-5, and perhaps TRBD1 as D gene, on 6 matching bases. Material for sequencing was peripheral blood or thyroid tissue (not recorded which). The CDR3 protein is CATSRDPGEPQHF. The DNA reads as follows: TGTGCCACCAGCAGAGATCCAGGGGAGCCCCAGCATTTT.